This T cell receptor beta chain was recovered during a study of blood T cell repertoires in COVID-19. The wider study: The samples span acute and convalescent COVID-19 from the United States, Italy and Spain. In each case, the material was cDNA or gDNA derived from T cells, B-cell-depleted T cells, or PBMCs.

Original analysis: The authors estimated nucleated cell counts from reference gene primer amplification. Using immunoSEQ multiplex PCR, the repertoire was profiled, and TCRdb retains in-frame clones only, with some absent. V and J calls and clone size are copied from that table; D and trimming were computed from the DNA. The repertoire holds over 110,000 clones, with roughly 86% as singletons. Germline V CDR1 and CDR2: DFQATT, SNEGSKA (reference sequence). The CDR3 sequence is 11 residues long. Trimming removed 7 bases from V and 3 bases from J, with 9 bases in between. Sequenced material: peripheral blood. The clonotype comes from a man in his 70s with acute or convalescent COVID-19. The chain has TRBV20-1 and TRBJ1-1, with a weak D call TRBD1 (5 bases). The CDR3 bases are TGCAGTGGAGGAGGGGACACTGAAGCTTTCTTT. Amino acids: CSGGGDTEAFF.